This TCR beta chain was observed in a study of T cell changes during pregnancy in multiple sclerosis. Generated by immunoSEQ multiplex PCR, the TCRdb table keeps only in-frame clones and is missing some. The sample carries some 89,000 clones, about 94% recorded once. This CDR3 region has 14 residues. CDR1 MNHEY and CDR2 SVGAGI come from the germline V gene. Trimming removed 0 bases from V and 6 bases from J, with 8 bases in between. J is TRBJ2-2 and V is TRBV6-5; no definite D call. The specimen was peripheral blood, collected in the third trimester of pregnancy. This clonotype was sampled from a female donor with multiple sclerosis, enrolled in a pregnancy study. Here the CDR3 DNA reads TGTGCCAGCAGTTACTCGAGGTGGGCCGGGGAGCTGTTTTTT. Translation: CASSYSRWAGELFF.